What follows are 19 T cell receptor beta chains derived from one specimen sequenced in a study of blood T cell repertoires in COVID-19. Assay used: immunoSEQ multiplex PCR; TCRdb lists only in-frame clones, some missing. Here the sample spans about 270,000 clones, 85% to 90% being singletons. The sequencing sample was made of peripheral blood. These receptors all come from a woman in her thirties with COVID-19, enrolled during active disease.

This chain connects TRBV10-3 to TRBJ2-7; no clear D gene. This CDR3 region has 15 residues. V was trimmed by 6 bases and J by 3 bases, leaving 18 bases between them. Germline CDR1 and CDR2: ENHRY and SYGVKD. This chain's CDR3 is CAISPAGGPNYEQYF. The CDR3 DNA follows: TGTGCCATCAGCCCGGCCGGTGGGCCGAACTACGAGCAGTACTTC.

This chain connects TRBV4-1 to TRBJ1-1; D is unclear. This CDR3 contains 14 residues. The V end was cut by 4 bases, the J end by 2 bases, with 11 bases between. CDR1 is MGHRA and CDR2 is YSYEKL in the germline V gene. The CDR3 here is CASSRVPGNTEAFF. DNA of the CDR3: TGCGCCAGCAGCCGAGTCCCGGGAAACACTGAAGCTTTCTTT.

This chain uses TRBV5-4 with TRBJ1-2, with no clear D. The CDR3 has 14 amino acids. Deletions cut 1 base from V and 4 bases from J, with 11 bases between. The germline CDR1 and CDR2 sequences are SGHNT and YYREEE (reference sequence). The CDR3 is CASSLPQTIYGYTF. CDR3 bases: TGTGCCAGCAGCTTGCCACAGACGATCTATGGCTACACCTTC.

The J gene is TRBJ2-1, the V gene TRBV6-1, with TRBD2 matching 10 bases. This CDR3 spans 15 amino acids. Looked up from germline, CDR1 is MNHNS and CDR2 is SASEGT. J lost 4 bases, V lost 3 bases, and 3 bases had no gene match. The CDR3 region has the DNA TGTGCCAGCAGTGAGCTACTAGCGGGGTACAATGAGCAGTTCTTC. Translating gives CASSELLAGYNEQFF.

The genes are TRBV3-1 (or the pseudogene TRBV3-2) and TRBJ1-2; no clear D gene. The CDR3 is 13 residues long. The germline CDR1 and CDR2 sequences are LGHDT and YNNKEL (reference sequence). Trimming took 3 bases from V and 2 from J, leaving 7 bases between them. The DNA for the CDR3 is TGTGCCAGCAGCCATACACAGAACTATGGCTACACCTTC. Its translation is CASSHTQNYGYTF.

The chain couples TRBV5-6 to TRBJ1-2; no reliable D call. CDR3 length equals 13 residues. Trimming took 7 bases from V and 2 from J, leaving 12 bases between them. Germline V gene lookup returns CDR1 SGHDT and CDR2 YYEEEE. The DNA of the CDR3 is TGTGCCAGCGCCCCCTTGAGGAACTATGGCTACACCTTC. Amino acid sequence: CASAPLRNYGYTF.

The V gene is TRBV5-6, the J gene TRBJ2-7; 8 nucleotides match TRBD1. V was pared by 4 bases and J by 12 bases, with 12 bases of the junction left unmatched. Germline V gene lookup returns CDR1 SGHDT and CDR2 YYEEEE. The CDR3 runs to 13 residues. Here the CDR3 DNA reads TGTGCCAGCAGCCACATCGGACAGGGAGGATTGTACTTC. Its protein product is CASSHIGQGGLYF.

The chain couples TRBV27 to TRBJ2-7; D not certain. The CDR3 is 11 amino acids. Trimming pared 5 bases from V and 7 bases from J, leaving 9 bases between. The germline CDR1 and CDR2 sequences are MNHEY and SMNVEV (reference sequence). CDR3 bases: TGTGCCAGCAGTAGTTTACGGGAGCAGTACTTC. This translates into CASSSLREQYF.

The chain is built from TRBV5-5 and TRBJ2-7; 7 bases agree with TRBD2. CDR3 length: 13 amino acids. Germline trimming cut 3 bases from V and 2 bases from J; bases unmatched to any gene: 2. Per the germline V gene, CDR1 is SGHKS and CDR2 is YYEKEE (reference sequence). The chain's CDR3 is CASSSGLPYEQYF. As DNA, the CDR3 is TGTGCCAGCAGCTCGGGACTACCCTACGAGCAGTACTTC. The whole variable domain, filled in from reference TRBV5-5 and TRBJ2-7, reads DAGVTQSPTHLIKTRGQQVTLRCSPISGHKSVSWYQQVLGQGPQFIFQYYEKEERGRGNFPDRFSARQFPNYSSELNVNALLLGDSALYLCASSSGLPYEQYFGPGTRLTVT.

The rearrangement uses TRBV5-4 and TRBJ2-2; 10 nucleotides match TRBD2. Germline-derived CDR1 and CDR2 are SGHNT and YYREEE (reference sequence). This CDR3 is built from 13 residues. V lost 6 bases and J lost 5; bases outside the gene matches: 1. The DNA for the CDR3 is TGTGCCAGCAAACTAGCGGGGACCGGGGAGCTGTTTTTT. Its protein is CASKLAGTGELFF.

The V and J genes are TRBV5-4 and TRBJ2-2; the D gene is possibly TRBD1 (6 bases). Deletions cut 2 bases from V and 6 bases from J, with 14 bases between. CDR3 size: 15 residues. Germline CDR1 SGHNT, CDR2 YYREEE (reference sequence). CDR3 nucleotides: TGTGCCAGCAGCTTAAACAGGGAAGGGGCCGGGGAGCTGTTTTTT. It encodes CASSLNREGAGELFF.

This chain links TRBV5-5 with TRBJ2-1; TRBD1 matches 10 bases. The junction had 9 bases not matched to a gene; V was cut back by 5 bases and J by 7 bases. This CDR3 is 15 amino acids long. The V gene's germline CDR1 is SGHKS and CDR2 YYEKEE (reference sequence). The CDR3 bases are TGTGCCAGCAGAGCAGGGACAGGGGTAGTTAATGAGCAGTTCTTC. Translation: CASRAGTGVVNEQFF.

The CDR3 sequence is CASSPRQANEKLFF. Here the CDR3 DNA reads TGTGCCAGCTCACCACGCCAGGCAAATGAAAAACTGTTTTTT. The rearrangement joins TRBV18 to TRBJ1-4; D unresolved. The CDR3 consists of 14 residues. In germline, CDR1 is KGHSH, CDR2 LQKENI. V lost 1 base to trimming and J lost 5 bases, with 8 bases between them.

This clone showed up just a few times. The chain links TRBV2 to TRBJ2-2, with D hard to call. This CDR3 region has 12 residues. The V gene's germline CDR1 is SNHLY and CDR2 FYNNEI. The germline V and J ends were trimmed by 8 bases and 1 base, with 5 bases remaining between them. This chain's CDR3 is CASEQNTGELFF. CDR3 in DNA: TGTGCCAGCGAGCAGAACACCGGGGAGCTGTTTTTT.

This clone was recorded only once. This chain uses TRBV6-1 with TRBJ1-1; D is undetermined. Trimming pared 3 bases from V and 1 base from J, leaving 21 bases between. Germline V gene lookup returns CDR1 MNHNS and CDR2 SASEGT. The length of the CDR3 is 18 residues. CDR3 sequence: CASSEFVSVAAKNTEAFF. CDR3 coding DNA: TGTGCCAGCAGTGAGTTTGTTTCGGTCGCCGCCAAGAACACTGAAGCTTTCTTT.

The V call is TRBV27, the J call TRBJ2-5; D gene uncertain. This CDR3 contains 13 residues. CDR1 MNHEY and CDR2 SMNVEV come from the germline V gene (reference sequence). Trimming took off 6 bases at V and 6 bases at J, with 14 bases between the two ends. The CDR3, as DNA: TGTGCCAGCAGCTCGATTGATGAGAAGACCCAGTACTTC. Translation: CASSSIDEKTQYF.

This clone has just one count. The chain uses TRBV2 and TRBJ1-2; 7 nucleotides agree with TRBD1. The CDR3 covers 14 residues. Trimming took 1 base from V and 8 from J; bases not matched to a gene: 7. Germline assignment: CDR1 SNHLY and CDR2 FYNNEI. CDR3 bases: TGTGCCAGCAGTGAAGGACAGGGTCTAGGGGGCTACACCTTC. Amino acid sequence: CASSEGQGLGGYTF.

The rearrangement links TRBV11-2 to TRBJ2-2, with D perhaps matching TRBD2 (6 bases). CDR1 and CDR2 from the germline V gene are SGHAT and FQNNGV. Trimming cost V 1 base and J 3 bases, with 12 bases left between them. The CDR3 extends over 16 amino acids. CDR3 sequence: CASSLGRSGYTGELFF. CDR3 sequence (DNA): TGTGCCAGCAGCTTAGGCCGCAGCGGGTACACCGGGGAGCTGTTTTTT.

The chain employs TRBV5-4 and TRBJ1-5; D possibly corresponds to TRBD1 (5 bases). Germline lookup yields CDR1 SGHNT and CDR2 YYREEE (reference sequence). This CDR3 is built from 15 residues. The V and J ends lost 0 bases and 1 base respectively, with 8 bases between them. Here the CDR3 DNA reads TGTGCCAGCAGCTTGGTTCCAGGGAGCAATCAGCCCCAGCATTTT. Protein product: CASSLVPGSNQPQHF.